This TCR beta chain was recovered during a study of OX40 agonist ivuxolimab in advanced cancers. About the full investigation: Ivuxolimab, which targeted the costimulatory receptor OX40 (CD134), was an agonistic, fully human IgG2 monoclonal antibody. Intravenous ivuxolimab was administered to patients every 2 weeks at six dose levels: 0.01, 0.1, 0.3, 1.5, 3 and 10 mg/kg. Of the roughly 51 dose-escalation patients, hepatocellular carcinoma was present in about 19, melanoma in roughly 15, renal cell carcinoma in 9 and head and neck cancer in 9. In the dose-escalation cohort, 65% to 85% of patients were male, and the mean age was 60 years with a range of 23 to 79. Patients were allowed to have had prior anti-PD-1, anti-PD-L1 or anti-CTLA-4 therapy, and less than 45% of the dose-escalation patients had previously received checkpoint inhibitors. Partial responses occurred in three dose-escalation patients: two with cutaneous melanoma and one with hepatocellular carcinoma. Peripheral TCRbeta sequencing was intended to test whether TCR sequence diversity was altered and clonal T-cell expansion was caused by ivuxolimab. The paper describes the monotherapy dose-escalation part (N = 52 patients) of the phase I trial of ivuxolimab.

For sequencing of the TCRbeta CDR3 region, genomic DNA was extracted from the sorted cells. The immunoSEQ Assay was used to sequence the TCRbeta CDR3 regions. TCRdb carries this immuneACCESS record with in-frame sequences only. Its versions omit some clonotypes, under half of them owing to an unresolved V gene in the studies checked, with the rest unexplained. The sample records approximately 51,000 clones, over 75% of which are singletons. The ten largest account for 2% to 2.5% of the sample. A note on this clone: It has no known antigen specificity. Nothing much larger sits one base from this clone, and base qualities are not available.

According to the germline V gene (reference sequence), CDR1 reads MNHNY and CDR2 reads SVGAGI. V and J are truncated by 0 bases and 10 bases respectively, leaving an intervening sequence of 7 bases. Including the terminal cysteine and phenylalanine, the CDR3 comprises 12 residues. The entry retains the CDR3 DNA only, 36 bases that are in frame from base 1. Study-wide findings and limitations: In the 0.1-3.0 mg/kg groups, partial responders had among the lowest normalized peripheral clonal expansion, particularly in CD8+ T cells. At doses from 0.1 to 3.0 mg/kg, clonal expansion was seen in both CD4+ and CD8+ blood T cells between baseline and week 6. After ivuxolimab, CD8+ T cells had more expanded clones than CD4+ T cells on average. Low levels of normalized T-cell clonal expansion were also seen in some patients who did not respond. The antigen specificity of the clonally expanded peripheral T cells was not determined.

Patients with autoimmune disease history or receiving systemic immunosuppression were excluded from the trial. Peripheral blood for TCR sequencing was collected from all dose cohorts at baseline, on cycle 4 day 1, and on cycle 7 day 1. Samples were obtained from an open-label, multicenter, first-in-human phase I dose-escalation trial of ivuxolimab. Adults with locally advanced or metastatic melanoma, renal cell, hepatocellular, or head and neck squamous cell carcinoma were enrolled in the trial. CD4+ and CD8+ T cells were sorted separately from peripheral blood before TCR sequencing. The V gene is TRBV6-6 and the J gene is TRBJ2-1; no D gene is confidently identified. The source is an adult with an advanced solid tumor such as melanoma, head and neck, liver or kidney cancer. Sequenced here: CD4+ or CD8+ T cells sorted from blood, sampled in a trial of the OX40 agonist ivuxolimab. The nucleotide sequence reads as follows: TGTGCCAGCAGTTACTCCCTCGGCGAGCAGTTCTTC. Its protein is CASSYSLGEQFF.